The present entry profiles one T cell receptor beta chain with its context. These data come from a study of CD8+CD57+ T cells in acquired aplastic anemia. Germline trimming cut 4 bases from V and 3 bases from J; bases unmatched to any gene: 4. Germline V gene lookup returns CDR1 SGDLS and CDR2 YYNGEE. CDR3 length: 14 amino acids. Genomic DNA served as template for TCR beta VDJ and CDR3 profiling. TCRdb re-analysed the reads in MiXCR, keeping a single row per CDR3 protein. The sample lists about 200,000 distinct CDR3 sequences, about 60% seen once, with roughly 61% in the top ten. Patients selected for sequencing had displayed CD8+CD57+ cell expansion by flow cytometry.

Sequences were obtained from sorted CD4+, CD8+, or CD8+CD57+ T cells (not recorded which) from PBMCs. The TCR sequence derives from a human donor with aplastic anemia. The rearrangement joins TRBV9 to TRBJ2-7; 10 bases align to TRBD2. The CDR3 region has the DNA TGTGCCAGCAGCCGATCTAGCGGGAGCTACGAGCAGTACTTC. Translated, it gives CASSRSSGSYEQYF.